The 16 T cell receptor beta chains presented below share a single source sample, sequenced in a study of cytomegalovirus exposure and HLA in healthy donors. PCR involved 60 Vbeta and 13 Jbeta primers. TCRdb keeps only in-frame clones here, not all; method: immunoSEQ multiplex PCR. The sample yields fewer than 250,000 clones, roughly four fifths seen once. The source material was PBMCs. The receptors originated from a woman between 45 and 60 years old in good health and CMV-seropositive.

The V gene is TRBV18, the J gene TRBJ2-3, with 9 bases that match TRBD2. Germline V gene data show CDR1 as KGHSH and CDR2 as LQKENI. The CDR3 is 16 residues long. V was pared by 6 bases and J by 3 bases, with 10 bases of the junction left unmatched. The CDR3, as DNA: TGTGCCAGCTCCCACGGTTCTAGCGGGAAGACAGATACGCAGTATTTT. Amino acid sequence: CASSHGSSGKTDTQYF.

In DNA form, the CDR3 reads TGTGCCAGCAGTGAGACAGATCAGGGCGAGCAGTACTTC. Protein sequence: CASSETDQGEQYF. V usage is TRBV6-1 and J usage is TRBJ2-7, with D perhaps TRBD1 (5 bases). The length of the CDR3 is 13 residues. Trimming removed 3 bases from V and 6 bases from J, with 12 bases in between. Germline V CDR1 and CDR2: MNHNS, SASEGT.

This chain uses TRBV9 with TRBJ1-1; D unclear. V lost 2 bases to trimming and J lost 1 base, with 9 bases between them. Per germline, CDR1 SGDLS and CDR2 YYNGEE. The CDR3 is 14 residues long. The CDR3: CASSVVRGNTEAFF. Here the CDR3 DNA reads TGTGCCAGCAGCGTCGTCCGGGGGAACACTGAAGCTTTCTTT.

The V call is TRBV7-8, the J call TRBJ1-5, with D possibly being TRBD1 (5 bases). Germline CDR1 SGHVS, CDR2 FQNEAQ. The CDR3 runs to 17 residues. The ends were cut back, 3 bases at V and 4 bases at J, with 19 bases in the middle. CDR3 sequence: CASSFFGAQEDNQPQHF. CDR3 DNA: TGTGCCAGCAGCTTTTTTGGGGCCCAGGAAGATAATCAGCCCCAGCATTTT.

The chain has TRBV5-8 and TRBJ2-5; no clear D. Matching the DNA end better, TRBJ2-7 makes the J call doubtful. The CDR3 is 13 amino acids. Germline V gene sequence: CDR1 SGHTS, CDR2 YDEGEE. CDR3 bases: TGTGCCAGCAGCTCCGACTCTGACTACGAGCAGTACTTC. Protein: CASSSDSDYEQYF.

The rearrangement joins TRBV4-1 to TRBJ1-1, with D possibly being TRBD1 (5 bases). V was trimmed by 1 base and J by 11 bases, leaving 20 bases between them. The CDR3 extends over 15 amino acids. The germline gives CDR1 MGHRA, CDR2 YSYEKL. The CDR3 protein is CASSQVGQGPHGAFF. The CDR3 DNA follows: TGCGCCAGCAGCCAAGTGGGGCAGGGCCCCCATGGGGCTTTCTTT.

The J gene is TRBJ1-2, the V gene TRBV5-4, with D maybe TRBD1 (6 bases). The ends were cut back, 2 bases at V and 3 bases at J, with 11 bases in the middle. There are 14 residues in the CDR3. CDR1 SGHNT and CDR2 YYREEE come from the germline V gene (reference sequence). The CDR3 DNA reads as TGTGCCAGCAGCTTCGGGGGGCGAGACTATGGCTACACCTTC. This encodes CASSFGGRDYGYTF.

This clone showed up just a few times. The chain combines TRBV19 with TRBJ1-4; D uncertain. The CDR3 totals 15 residues. The germline V and J ends were trimmed by 5 bases and 3 bases, with 13 bases remaining between them. Germline lookup yields CDR1 LNHDA and CDR2 SQIVND (reference sequence). CDR3 DNA sequence: TGTGCCAGTAGTTTTGCCGCCGACTCTAATGAAAAACTGTTTTTT. Encoded protein: CASSFAADSNEKLFF.

The chain is built from TRBV5-5 and TRBJ1-1, with D possibly being TRBD1 (5 bases). Trimming stripped 5 bases from V and 3 bases from J, with 20 bases between. The CDR3 length is 16 residues. Germline assignment: CDR1 SGHKS and CDR2 YYEKEE (reference sequence). Here the CDR3 reads CASRESLLRGDTEAFF. The CDR3 region has the DNA TGTGCCAGCAGGGAGAGTCTTCTGCGGGGGGACACTGAAGCTTTCTTT.

The chain employs TRBV9 and TRBJ2-1, with TRBD1 matching 10 bases. With V trimmed by 2 bases and J by 10 bases, 9 bases remained unmatched. Germline-derived CDR1 and CDR2 are SGDLS and YYNGEE. The CDR3 contains 15 residues. CDR3: CASSVRDRGFGEQFF. CDR3 nucleotides: TGTGCCAGCAGCGTCCGGGACAGGGGCTTCGGAGAGCAGTTCTTC.

The chain is built from TRBV7-9 and TRBJ1-6; D remains unclear. From germline, CDR1 is SEHNR and CDR2 FQNEAQ (reference sequence). The CDR3 contains 15 residues. The V end lost 8 bases, the J end lost 0 bases, and 11 bases lay between the germline ends. The DNA of the CDR3 is TGTGCCAGCGGACTCCCGATCTCCTATAATTCACCCCTCCACTTT. Translated: CASGLPISYNSPLHF.

CDR3 DNA sequence: TGTGCCAGCCGGGTATACAATGAGCAGTTCTTC. This encodes CASRVYNEQFF. This rearrangement joins TRBV28 to TRBJ2-1; D gene ambiguous. Trimming removed 8 bases from V and 4 bases from J, with 6 bases in between. This CDR3 is 11 amino acids long. Germline-derived CDR1 and CDR2 are MDHEN and SYDVKM.

The chain couples TRBV28 to TRBJ1-2; TRBD1 might be the D (5 bases). V was clipped by 2 bases and J by 8 bases, with 12 bases between them. This CDR3 comprises 13 residues. Germline-derived CDR1 and CDR2 are MDHEN and SYDVKM. For the CDR3, the DNA is TGTGCCAGCAGTTTAGGAGGGGCAGGGGGCTACACCTTC. Protein product: CASSLGGAGGYTF.

V is TRBV7-3 and J is TRBJ2-2; D call uncertain. The V and J ends lost 5 bases and 0 bases respectively, with 10 bases between them. Germline values: CDR1 SGHTA, CDR2 FQGTGA. The CDR3 consists of 15 residues. The CDR3 nucleotides are TGTGCCAGCAGCCGACAAGACGCGAACACCGGGGAGCTGTTTTTT. Translated, it gives CASSRQDANTGELFF.

The V gene is TRBV18, the J gene TRBJ2-2, with TRBD1 matching 7 bases. Germline V gene sequence: CDR1 KGHSH, CDR2 LQKENI. This CDR3 has 16 amino acids. Trimming removed 3 bases from V and 2 bases from J; junction bases left unmatched: 6. CDR3 region: CASSPERGRNTGELFF. CDR3 in DNA: TGTGCCAGCTCACCTGAGAGGGGGCGAAACACCGGGGAGCTGTTTTTT.

The V gene is TRBV29-1, the J gene TRBJ1-5, with a tentative D call TRBD1 (6 bases). V was pared by 6 bases and J by 0 bases, with 9 bases between. Germline lookup yields CDR1 SQVTM and CDR2 ANQGSEA. The CDR3 sequence is 13 residues long. The CDR3 loop is CSVRTDSNQPQHF. Here the CDR3 DNA reads TGCAGCGTCAGGACAGATAGCAATCAGCCCCAGCATTTT.